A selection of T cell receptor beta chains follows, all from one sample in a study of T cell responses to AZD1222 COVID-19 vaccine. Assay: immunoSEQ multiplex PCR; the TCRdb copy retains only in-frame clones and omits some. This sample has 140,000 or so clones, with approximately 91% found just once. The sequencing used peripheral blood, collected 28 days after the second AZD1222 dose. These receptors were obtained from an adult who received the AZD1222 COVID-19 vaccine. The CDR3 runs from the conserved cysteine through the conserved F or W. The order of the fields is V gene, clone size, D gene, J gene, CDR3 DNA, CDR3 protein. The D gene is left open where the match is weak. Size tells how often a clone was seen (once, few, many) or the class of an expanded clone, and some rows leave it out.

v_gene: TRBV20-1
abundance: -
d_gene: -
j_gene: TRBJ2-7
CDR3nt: TGCAGTGCTAGTCTTACCTACGAGCAGTACTTC
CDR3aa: CSASLTYEQYF

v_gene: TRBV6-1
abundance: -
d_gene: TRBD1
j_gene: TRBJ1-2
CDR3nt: TGTGCCAGCAGTGAGGAGGGGACAGTGGACTATGGCTACACCTTC
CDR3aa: CASSEEGTVDYGYTF

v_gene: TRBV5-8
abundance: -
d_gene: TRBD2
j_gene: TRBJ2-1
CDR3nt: TGTGCCAGCAGCAAAGGGACTAGCGGGAGGGCTCGCTCCTACAATGAGCAGTTCTTC
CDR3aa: CASSKGTSGRARSYNEQFF

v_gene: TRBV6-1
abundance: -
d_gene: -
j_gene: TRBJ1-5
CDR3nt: TGTGCCAGCAGTAGGGACGGCAATCAGCCCCAGCATTTT
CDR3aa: CASSRDGNQPQHF

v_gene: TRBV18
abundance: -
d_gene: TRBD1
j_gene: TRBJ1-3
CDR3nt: TGTGCCAGCTCACCGGGACAGGCCCCTGGAAACACCATATATTTT
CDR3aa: CASSPGQAPGNTIYF

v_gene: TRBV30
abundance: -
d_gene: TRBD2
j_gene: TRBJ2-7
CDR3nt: TGTGCCTGGAGTGCGCTAGCGGGAGGGCCGTTGCAGTACTTC
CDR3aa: CAWSALAGGPLQYF

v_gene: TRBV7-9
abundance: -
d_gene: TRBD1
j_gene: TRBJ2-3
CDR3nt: TGTGCCAGCAGCCAGGGACAGACCTCTGGAGATACGCAGTATTTT
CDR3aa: CASSQGQTSGDTQYF

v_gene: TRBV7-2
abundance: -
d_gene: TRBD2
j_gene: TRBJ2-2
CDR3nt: TGTGCCAGCAGCTTAACTAGCGGGGGGGCCGTAGGGGAGCTGTTTTTT
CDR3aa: CASSLTSGGAVGELFF

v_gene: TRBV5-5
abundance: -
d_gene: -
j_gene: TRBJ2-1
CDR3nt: TGTGCCAGCAGCTCCCTTGAGCAGTTCTTC
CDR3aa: CASSSLEQFF

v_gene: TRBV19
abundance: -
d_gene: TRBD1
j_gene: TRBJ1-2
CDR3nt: TGTGCCAGTAGAGGACAGGGGGGTGGCTACACCTTC
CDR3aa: CASRGQGGGYTF

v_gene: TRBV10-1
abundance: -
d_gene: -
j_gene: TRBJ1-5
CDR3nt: TGCGCCAGCAGTGAGTCCAGGATTACACGCGCAACACAGCCCCAGCATTTT
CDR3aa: CASSESRITRATQPQHF

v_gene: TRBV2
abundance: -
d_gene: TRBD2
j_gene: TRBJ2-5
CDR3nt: TGTGCCAGCATGTGGGAGGGTCAAGAGACCCAGTACTTC
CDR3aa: CASMWEGQETQYF

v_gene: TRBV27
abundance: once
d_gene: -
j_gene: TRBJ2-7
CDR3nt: TGTGCCAGCAGGTCTGAGGGTGGGGGGCCCAACTACGAGCAGTACTTC
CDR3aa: CASRSEGGGPNYEQYF

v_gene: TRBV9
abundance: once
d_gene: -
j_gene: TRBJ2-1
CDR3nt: TGTGCCAGCAGCGTAGGAGGACAGGAGCAGTTCTTC
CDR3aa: CASSVGGQEQFF

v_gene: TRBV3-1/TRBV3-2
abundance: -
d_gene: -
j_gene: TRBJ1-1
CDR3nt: TGTGCCAGCACCCAGGGTGGGAAAGCTTTCTTT
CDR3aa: CASTQGGKAFF

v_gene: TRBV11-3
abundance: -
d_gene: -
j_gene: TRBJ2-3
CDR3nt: TGTGCCAGCAGCCCCGGGGGAGTAGCAGCCAGCACAGATACGCAGTATTTT
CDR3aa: CASSPGGVAASTDTQYF

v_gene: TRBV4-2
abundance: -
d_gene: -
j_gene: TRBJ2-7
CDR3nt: TGTGCCAGCAGCCAAAGGCTAGACGAATACGAGCAGTACTTC
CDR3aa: CASSQRLDEYEQYF

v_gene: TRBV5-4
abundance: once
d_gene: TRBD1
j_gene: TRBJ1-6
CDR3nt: TGTGCCAGCAGCCCTGGACAGGGTAATTCACCCCTCCACTTT
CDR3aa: CASSPGQGNSPLHF

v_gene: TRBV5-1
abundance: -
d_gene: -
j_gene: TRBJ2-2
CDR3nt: TGCGCCAGCAGCTTAGGGTCCGGGGAGCTGTTTTTT
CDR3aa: CASSLGSGELFF

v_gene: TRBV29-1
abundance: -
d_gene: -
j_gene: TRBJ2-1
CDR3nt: TGCAGCGTCCCGCGGTTAGGAGTGTCGGATGAGCAGTTCTTC
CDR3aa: CSVPRLGVSDEQFF

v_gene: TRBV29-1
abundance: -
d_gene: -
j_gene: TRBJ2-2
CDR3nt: TGCAGCACACCCGGGGCAGGGAACACCGGGGAGCTGTTTTTT
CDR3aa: CSTPGAGNTGELFF

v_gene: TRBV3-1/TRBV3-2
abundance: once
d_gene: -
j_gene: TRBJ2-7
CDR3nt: TGTGCCAGCAGCCCATTTGCAGGGGAAAACTACGAGCAGTACTTC
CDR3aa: CASSPFAGENYEQYF

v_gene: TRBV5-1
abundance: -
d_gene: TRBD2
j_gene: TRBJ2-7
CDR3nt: TGCGCCAGCAGCCCCTCGTCCGGGACTAGCGGTTTCAAGAGCATCGAGCAGTACTTC
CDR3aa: CASSPSSGTSGFKSIEQYF

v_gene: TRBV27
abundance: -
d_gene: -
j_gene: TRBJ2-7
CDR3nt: TGTGCCAGCAGTCCCCGACAGGCCAACTCCTACGAGCAGTACTTC
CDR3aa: CASSPRQANSYEQYF

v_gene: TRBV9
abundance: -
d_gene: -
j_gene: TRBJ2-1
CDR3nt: TGTGCCAGCAGCACCCAGCGGAGAGGGAATGAGCAGTTCTTC
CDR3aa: CASSTQRRGNEQFF

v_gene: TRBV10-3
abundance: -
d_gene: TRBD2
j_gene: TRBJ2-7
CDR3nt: TGTGCCATCAGATTGACTAGCGGGGGTTCCTACGAGCAGTACTTC
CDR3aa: CAIRLTSGGSYEQYF

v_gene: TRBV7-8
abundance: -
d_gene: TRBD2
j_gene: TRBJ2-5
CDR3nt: TGTGCCAGCAGCCTTACTAGCGGGGGGGCCGTGGAGACCCAGTACTTC
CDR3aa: CASSLTSGGAVETQYF

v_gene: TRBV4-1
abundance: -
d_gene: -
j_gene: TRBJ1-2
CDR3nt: TGCGCCAGCAGCCAAGATCTTGGAGGGAACTATAACTATGGCTACACCTTC
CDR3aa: CASSQDLGGNYNYGYTF

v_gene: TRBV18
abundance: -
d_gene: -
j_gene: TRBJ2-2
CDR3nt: TGTGCCAGCTCAACCTGGGACTGGAGGAACACCGGGGAGCTGTTTTTT
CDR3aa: CASSTWDWRNTGELFF

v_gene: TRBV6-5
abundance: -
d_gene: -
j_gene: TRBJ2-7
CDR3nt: TGTGCCAGCAGGATAGTGGAGGGAGTCTCCTACGAGCAGTACTTC
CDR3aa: CASRIVEGVSYEQYF

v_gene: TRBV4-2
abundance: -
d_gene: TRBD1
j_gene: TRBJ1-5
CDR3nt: TGTGCCAGCAGCCAAGAGGCAGGGGGGGTCGGTCAGCCCCAGCATTTT
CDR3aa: CASSQEAGGVGQPQHF

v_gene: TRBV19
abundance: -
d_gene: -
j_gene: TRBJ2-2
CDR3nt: TGTGCCAGTAGTATCCTATTAAACACCGGGGAGCTGTTTTTT
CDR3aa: CASSILLNTGELFF

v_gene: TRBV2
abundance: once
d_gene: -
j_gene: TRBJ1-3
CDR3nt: TGTGCCGGTGAAGAGGGGGGTATCTCTGGAAACACCATATATTTT
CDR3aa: CAGEEGGISGNTIYF

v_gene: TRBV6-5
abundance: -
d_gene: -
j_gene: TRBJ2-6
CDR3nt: TGTGCCAGCAGTACGCCAGGGTCTGGGGCCAACGTCCTGACTTTC
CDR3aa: CASSTPGSGANVLTF

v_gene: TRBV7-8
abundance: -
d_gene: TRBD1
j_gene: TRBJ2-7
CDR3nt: TGTGCCTGCCAGAGGGGACAGCGAAAGGACGAGCAGTACTTC
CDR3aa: CACQRGQRKDEQYF

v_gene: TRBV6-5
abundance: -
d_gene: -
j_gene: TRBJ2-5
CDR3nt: TGTGCCAGCACTCAGGGGACAGAGACCCAGTACTTC
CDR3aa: CASTQGTETQYF

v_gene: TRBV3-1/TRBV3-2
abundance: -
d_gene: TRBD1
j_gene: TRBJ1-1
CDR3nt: TGTGCCAGCAGGCGAGGGACAGACTCTGAAGCTTTCTTT
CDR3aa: CASRRGTDSEAFF

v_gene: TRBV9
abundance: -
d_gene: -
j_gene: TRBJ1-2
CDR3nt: TGTGCCAGCAGCACGAGCTTGGGCTACACCTTC
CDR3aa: CASSTSLGYTF

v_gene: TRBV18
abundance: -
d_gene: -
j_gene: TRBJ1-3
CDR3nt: TGTGCCAGCTCACGGGGAGTCTCTGGAAACACCATATATTTT
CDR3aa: CASSRGVSGNTIYF

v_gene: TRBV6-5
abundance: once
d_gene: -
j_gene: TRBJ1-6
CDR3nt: TGTGCCAGCAGTTACTCTGAGGGAAGGGCAGCCCTCCACTTT
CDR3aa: CASSYSEGRAALHF

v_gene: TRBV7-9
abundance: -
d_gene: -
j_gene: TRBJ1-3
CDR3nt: TGTGCCAGCAGTCTCACTTGGAGCTCTGGAAACACCATATATTTT
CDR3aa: CASSLTWSSGNTIYF

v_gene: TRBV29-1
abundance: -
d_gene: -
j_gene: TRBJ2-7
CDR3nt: TGCAGCGTTGGGGACTCGGCTAGAAGTGATGAGCAGTACTTC
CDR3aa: CSVGDSARSDEQYF

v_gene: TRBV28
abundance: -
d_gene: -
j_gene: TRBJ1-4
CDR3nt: TGTGCCAGCAGTTTGGGTGGCAGGCATAATGAAAAACTGTTTTTT
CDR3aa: CASSLGGRHNEKLFF

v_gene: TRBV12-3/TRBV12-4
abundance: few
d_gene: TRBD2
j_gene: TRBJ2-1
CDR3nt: TGTGCCAGCAGGGGGACTATCTACAATGAGCAGTTCTTC
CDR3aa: CASRGTIYNEQFF